The 20 T cell receptor beta chains listed next were all sequenced from one sample in a study of blood T cells in healthy people across ages. The use of a sample-barcoded 5' primer and a J-beta primer mix characterized a second PCR of roughly 6 to 11 cycles. Using its own MiXCR run on the 5' RACE reads, TCRdb lists one record per CDR3 protein. The sample holds approximately 1,000,000 distinct CDR3 sequences, more than 30% seen once. Sequenced sample: blood. The receptors were gathered from a man between 18 and 35 years old in good health.

The CDR3 DNA sequence: TGTGCCAGCAGTAGTTCAGCCCTAGAGACCCAGTACTTC. Protein: CASSSSALETQYF. The V call is TRBV12-3 or TRBV12-4, the J call TRBJ2-5; D not resolved. This CDR3 is built from 13 residues. Trimming pared 5 bases from V and 4 bases from J, leaving 11 bases between.

Ten or more counts support this clonotype. CDR3: CASSSTDRGVYNEQFF. CDR3 DNA: TGTGCCAGCAGCTCGACCGACAGGGGGGTTTACAATGAGCAGTTCTTC. J is TRBJ2-1 and V is TRBV5-6, with 9 bases that match TRBD1. The length of the CDR3 is 16 residues. V trimming: 3 bases; J trimming: 4 bases; junction bases outside the gene matches: 8. Germline V gene sequence: CDR1 SGHDT, CDR2 YYEEEE.

A single count supports this clonotype. The chain is built from TRBV20-1 and TRBJ2-7; 8 bases line up with TRBD1. J was trimmed by 3 bases and V by 4 bases; bases with no gene match: 8. The CDR3 consists of 14 residues. Per germline, CDR1 DFQATT and CDR2 SNEGSKA (reference sequence). The DNA of the CDR3 is TGCAGTGCTACAGCGACAGGGGCGGTCTACGAGCAGTACTTC. It encodes CSATATGAVYEQYF.

This clonotype was recorded a few times. The genes are TRBV20-1 and TRBJ2-5; D possibly corresponds to TRBD1 (6 bases). The end of the DNA fits TRBJ2-7 better, so the J call may be wrong. CDR3 length equals 12 residues. Germline loops: CDR1 DFQATT, CDR2 SNEGSKA (reference sequence). The CDR3 bases are TGCAGTGCTAGGTACCCAGGGGCCGAGCAGTACTTC. Encoded protein: CSARYPGAEQYF.

This clonotype was seen more than once but under ten times. The rearrangement uses TRBV4-3 and TRBJ1-2; D is unclear. The germline V gene encodes CDR1 LGHNA and CDR2 YSLEER. V was trimmed by 5 bases and J by 5 bases, leaving 24 bases between them. This CDR3 spans 17 amino acids. This CDR3 reads CASSATRCKGGNYGYTF. CDR3 DNA sequence: TGCGCCAGCAGCGCCACAAGATGTAAGGGAGGGAATTATGGCTACACCTTC.

This clonotype has more than one count but fewer than ten. The chain joins TRBV14 to TRBJ1-4; D is ambiguous. Between the trimmed V and J ends, which lost 4 bases and 0 bases, there was a span of 6 bases. Per the germline V gene, CDR1 is SGHDN and CDR2 is FVKESK. CDR3 length equals 14 residues. The CDR3 sequence: CASSRGTTNEKLFF. The DNA for the CDR3 is TGTGCCAGCAGCCGTGGGACAACTAATGAAAAACTGTTTTTT.

CDR3 loop: CASSVLTSGAENEQFF. CDR3 nucleotide sequence: TGTGCCAGCAGTGTACTGACTAGCGGGGCTGAGAATGAGCAGTTCTTC. The chain employs TRBV27 and TRBJ2-1; 11 bases fit TRBD2. J was trimmed by 7 bases and V by 5 bases; bases with no gene match: 10. Germline assignment: CDR1 MNHEY and CDR2 SMNVEV (reference sequence). CDR3 length equals 16 residues.

At least ten counts were recorded for this clonotype. At one end, the junction sequence differs from germline, possibly due to a read error. CDR3 in amino acids: CASSLEGGRNTEAFF. In nucleotides, the CDR3 is TGTGCCAGCAGCTTGGAGGGAGGTAGGAACACTGAAGCTTTCTTT. The rearrangement links TRBV5-1 to TRBJ1-1; D gene ambiguous. Germline V CDR1 and CDR2: SGHRS, YFSETQ. The CDR3 spans 15 residues.

The chain recombines TRBV20-1 with TRBJ2-7; D uncertain. V lost 5 bases, J lost 9 bases, and 29 bases lay in between. Germline values: CDR1 DFQATT, CDR2 SNEGSKA (reference sequence). The CDR3 has 16 residues. CDR3 sequence: CSAWRSIDSARLMQYF. In DNA, the CDR3 is TGCAGTGCTTGGCGTTCGATAGACTCCGCTCGGTTGATGCAGTACTTC.

The CDR3: CSASQPSSYNEQYF. CDR3 coding DNA: TGCAGTGCCTCACAACCGAGCTCCTACAATGAGCAGTACTTC. The rearrangement joins TRBV20-1 to TRBJ2-1, with D unresolved. With the DNA end fitting TRBJ2-7 better, the J assignment may be wrong. Germline-derived CDR1 and CDR2 are DFQATT and SNEGSKA (reference sequence). CDR3 length: 14 amino acids.

This clonotype was recorded only once. This chain uses TRBV12-5 with TRBJ1-1; 7 bases line up with TRBD1. CDR3 size: 14 residues. The V segment lost 4 bases and the J segment 3 bases; nucleotides outside the gene matches: 5. Germline V gene sequence: CDR1 LGHNT, CDR2 FRNRAP. The CDR3 DNA reads as TGTGCTAGTGGTTCCTCGGACAGGTACACTGAAGCTTTCTTT. Translating it yields CASGSSDRYTEAFF.

The chain employs TRBV20-1 and TRBJ2-1, with 11 bases matching TRBD1. The tail of the sequence fits TRBJ2-7 better, so the J call may be wrong. Germline V gives CDR1 DFQATT, CDR2 SNEGSKA (reference sequence). The CDR3 totals 14 residues. The CDR3: CSARAMDRGHEQYF. DNA for the CDR3: TGCAGTGCTAGAGCCATGGACAGGGGGCATGAGCAGTACTTC.

Only a few counts were recorded for this clonotype. The V and J genes are TRBV12-3 or TRBV12-4 and TRBJ1-2; TRBD1 aligns across 7 bases. The V and J ends lost 5 bases and 5 bases, in that order; junction bases with no gene match: 8. This CDR3 spans 14 amino acids. The DNA for the CDR3 is TGTGCCAGCAGTGGCGGGACAGTTTATTATGGCTACACCTTC. Translating it yields CASSGGTVYYGYTF.

The rearrangement joins TRBV20-1 to TRBJ1-1; 8 bases are a match to TRBD1. The CDR3 runs to 17 residues. J was trimmed by 1 base and V by 2 bases; bases with no gene match: 12. Germline V gives CDR1 DFQATT, CDR2 SNEGSKA (reference sequence). The CDR3 bases are TGCAGTGCTAGATCGGCAGGGGGCGGCCTTCCGAACACTGAAGCTTTCTTT. As protein: CSARSAGGGLPNTEAFF.

The chain links TRBV6-2 or TRBV6-3 to TRBJ2-2; D remains unclear. Germline-derived CDR1 and CDR2 are MNHEY and SVGEGT. With 3 bases removed from V and 5 bases from J, the gap between germline ends came to 7 bases. This CDR3 region has 13 residues. CDR3: CASSYQETGELFF. In nucleotides, the CDR3 is TGTGCCAGCAGTTATCAGGAAACCGGGGAGCTGTTTTTT.

This clonotype turned up a few times. The rearrangement joins TRBV4-1 to TRBJ1-2; D not resolved. Between the trimmed V and J ends, which lost 0 bases and 5 bases, there was a span of 13 bases. CDR1 MGHRA and CDR2 YSYEKL come from the germline V gene. This CDR3 is built from 15 residues. The CDR3 DNA sequence: TGCGCCAGCAGCCAAGAGGGAGGTGGAAAATATGGCTACACCTTC. This gives the protein CASSQEGGGKYGYTF.

Only a few counts were recorded for this clonotype. The J gene is TRBJ2-5, the V gene TRBV20-1, with 8 bases lining up with TRBD2. Germline values: CDR1 DFQATT, CDR2 SNEGSKA (reference sequence). V lost 3 bases to trimming and J lost 3 bases; unmatched junction nucleotides: 12. The length of the CDR3 is 16 residues. The CDR3 nucleotides read TGCAGTGCTAGTGGGAGAGCGGGGGCTTGGGAAGAGACCCAGTACTTC. Translated: CSASGRAGAWEETQYF.

This clonotype was counted a few times. V usage is TRBV20-1 and J usage is TRBJ2-3; 11 bases are shared with TRBD2. Germline CDR1 reads DFQATT; CDR2 reads SNEGSKA (reference sequence). Trimming removed 2 bases from V and 2 bases from J; junction bases left unmatched: 6. CDR3 length: 16 amino acids. DNA for the CDR3: TGCAGTGCTAGACCCTGGACTAGCGGGCTCACAGATACGCAGTATTTT. This translates into CSARPWTSGLTDTQYF.

The gene calls are TRBV5-5 and TRBJ1-1, with TRBD1 as a possible D gene (5 bases). Trimming cost V 4 bases and J 1 base, with 17 bases left between them. In germline, CDR1 is SGHKS, CDR2 YYEKEE (reference sequence). This CDR3 has 16 amino acids. CDR3 coding DNA: TGTGCCAGCAGCCAGACCATGCGCGGGACGAACACTGAAGCTTTCTTT. Translation gives CASSQTMRGTNTEAFF.

The chain has TRBV20-1 and TRBJ1-1; a possible D gene is TRBD1 (6 bases). The CDR3 covers 14 residues. The V end lost 6 bases, the J end lost 1 base, and 15 bases lay between the germline ends. Looked up from germline, CDR1 is DFQATT and CDR2 is SNEGSKA (reference sequence). CDR3 sequence: CSASGGRGNTEAFF. The CDR3 DNA is TGCAGTGCGAGCGGGGGGCGTGGGAACACTGAAGCTTTCTTT.